These T cell receptor beta chains were read from a single sample in a study of primary melanoma T cells and metastatic recurrence. Profiling relied on immunoSEQ multiplex PCR, and the TCRdb table lists in-frame clones only, not all of them. The top ten clones hold roughly 21% of a sample with under 3,500 clones, 82% of them seen once. Sequenced sample: melanoma tumor tissue. These TCRs come from a human donor with melanoma. The CDR3 runs from the conserved cysteine through the conserved F or W. A D gene is named only where the DNA matches it firmly. The listing skips clone size in some rows; elsewhere it reads once, few, many or a size class.

j_gene: TRBJ2-1; v_gene: TRBV11-3; d_gene: -; abundance: -; CDR3aa: CASSLNAVGPGNEQFF; CDR3nt: TGTGCCAGCAGCTTAAACGCGGTGGGGCCGGGGAATGAGCAGTTCTTC
j_gene: TRBJ1-4; v_gene: TRBV11-3; d_gene: TRBD1; abundance: -; CDR3aa: CASSATGVFEKLFF; CDR3nt: TGTGCCAGCAGCGCCACAGGGGTATTCGAAAAACTGTTTTTT
j_gene: TRBJ2-3; v_gene: TRBV11-3; d_gene: -; abundance: -; CDR3aa: CASSSRPRGPFIDTQYF; CDR3nt: TGTGCCAGCAGCTCACGACCCAGGGGCCCCTTCATAGATACGCAGTATTTT
j_gene: TRBJ1-2; v_gene: TRBV29-1; d_gene: TRBD1; abundance: -; CDR3aa: CSVGGRTGGSGIF; CDR3nt: TGCAGCGTTGGAGGGAGGACAGGGGGATCGGGAATCTTC
j_gene: TRBJ2-3; v_gene: TRBV29-1; d_gene: -; abundance: -; CDR3aa: CSVEDRGKEADTQYF; CDR3nt: TGCAGCGTTGAAGATCGCGGGAAGGAGGCAGATACGCAGTATTTT
j_gene: TRBJ2-3; v_gene: TRBV14; d_gene: TRBD2; abundance: -; CDR3aa: CASSQFGRATRDTQYF; CDR3nt: TGTGCCAGCAGCCAATTTGGGAGGGCCACTAGGGATACGCAGTATTTT
j_gene: TRBJ2-7; v_gene: TRBV11-3; d_gene: -; abundance: -; CDR3aa: CASSLVGSARGEQYF; CDR3nt: TGTGCCAGCAGCTTAGTTGGCAGCGCCCGGGGCGAGCAGTACTTC
j_gene: TRBJ1-4; v_gene: TRBV28; d_gene: TRBD1; abundance: -; CDR3aa: CASSSPVLRDRGTKEKLFF; CDR3nt: TGTGCCAGCAGTTCTCCCGTACTCCGGGACAGGGGAACGAAGGAAAAACTGTTTTTT
j_gene: TRBJ1-1; v_gene: TRBV30; d_gene: TRBD1; abundance: -; CDR3aa: CAWSGDSASPEAFF; CDR3nt: TGTGCCTGGTCAGGGGACAGCGCCTCTCCTGAAGCTTTCTTT
j_gene: TRBJ2-1; v_gene: TRBV6-8; d_gene: -; abundance: -; CDR3aa: CASSFDRFYNEQFF; CDR3nt: TGTGCCAGCAGTTTCGACAGGTTCTACAATGAGCAGTTCTTC
j_gene: TRBJ1-1; v_gene: TRBV6-8; d_gene: TRBD1; abundance: -; CDR3aa: CASSYGTGVGTEAFF; CDR3nt: TGTGCCAGCAGTTACGGGACAGGGGTTGGGACTGAAGCTTTCTTT
j_gene: TRBJ2-1; v_gene: TRBV15; d_gene: -; abundance: once; CDR3aa: CATSRDKDFFLSSYNEQFF; CDR3nt: TGTGCCACCAGCAGAGATAAAGACTTTTTCCTAAGCTCCTACAATGAGCAGTTCTTC
j_gene: TRBJ1-2; v_gene: TRBV11-3; d_gene: TRBD1; abundance: -; CDR3aa: CASSSTGGRIISGYTF; CDR3nt: TGTGCCAGCAGCTCCACAGGGGGGCGGATTATCTCAGGCTACACCTTC
j_gene: TRBJ2-5; v_gene: TRBV11-3; d_gene: -; abundance: -; CDR3aa: CASSLELDIEETQYF; CDR3nt: TGTGCCAGCAGCTTAGAACTAGATATCGAGGAGACCCAGTACTTC